A selection of T cell receptor beta chains follows, all from one sample in a study of T cells in Graves' hyperthyroidism and ophthalmopathy. TCRdb itself ran the multiplex PCR reads through MiXCR, one entry per CDR3 protein. The data hold 450,000 to 650,000 distinct CDR3 sequences, with less than 25% observed a single time. Sequencing input: blood. These receptors all come from a man aged 18 to 30 with Graves' hyperthyroidism. Both conserved end residues are part of each CDR3. The order of the fields is D gene, J gene, clone size, V gene, CDR3 DNA, CDR3 protein. A D gene is named only where the DNA matches it firmly. Clone size is stated in some rows and not others, as once, few, many or a class when expanded.

D: -; J: TRBJ1-2; size: many; V: TRBV28; DNA: TGTGCCAGCAGACCTACGGGGCAGGGGACTGGCTACACCTTC; CDR3: CASRPTGQGTGYTF
D: -; J: TRBJ2-7; size: few; V: TRBV5-1; DNA: TGCGCCAGCACCGGGGACCAGCTCTCCTACGAGCAGTACTTC; CDR3: CASTGDQLSYEQYF
D: -; J: TRBJ1-3; size: many; V: TRBV5-5; DNA: TGTGCCAGCAGCTTGGAAGTCTCTGGAAACACCATATATTTT; CDR3: CASSLEVSGNTIYF
D: -; J: TRBJ1-3; size: many; V: TRBV4-1; DNA: TGCGCCAGCAGCCAAGATGGAAGAGCTTTCTCTGGAAACACCATATATTTT; CDR3: CASSQDGRAFSGNTIYF
D: TRBD1; J: TRBJ1-2; size: many; V: TRBV5-1; DNA: TGCGCCAGCAGCTCATCGACAGGGTCGAACTATGGCTACACCTTC; CDR3: CASSSSTGSNYGYTF
D: -; J: TRBJ2-2; size: -; V: TRBV6-2/TRBV6-3; DNA: TGTGCCAGCAGTCGACCGACAGAGACCACCGGGGAGCTGTTTTTT; CDR3: CASSRPTETTGELFF
D: -; J: TRBJ2-7; size: many; V: TRBV6-1; DNA: TGTGCCAGCAGTGAAGCGGGGGGACGGAGTCGGGAGCAGTACTTC; CDR3: CASSEAGGRSREQYF
D: -; J: TRBJ2-7; size: many; V: TRBV15; DNA: TGTGCCACCAGCAGAGGCGCCGGGGATTCGCCCTACGAGCAGTACTTC; CDR3: CATSRGAGDSPYEQYF
D: -; J: TRBJ1-2; size: -; V: TRBV20-1; DNA: TGCAGTGTCCCCCGCGTAATTGACTATGGCTACACCTTC; CDR3: CSVPRVIDYGYTF
D: -; J: TRBJ1-6; size: many; V: TRBV6-1; DNA: TGTGCCAGCAGTCGATCCTATTCACCCCTCCACTTT; CDR3: CASSRSYSPLHF
D: TRBD1; J: TRBJ1-1; size: many; V: TRBV6-4; DNA: TGTGCCAGCAGTGCACGAGCCGGGACAGGGGGCTTATGGACTGAAGCTTTCTTT; CDR3: CASSARAGTGGLWTEAFF
D: -; J: TRBJ2-2; size: -; V: TRBV5-1; DNA: TGCGCCAGCAGCTGGGGACATAACACCGGGGAGCTGTTTTTT; CDR3: CASSWGHNTGELFF
D: TRBD1; J: TRBJ2-4; size: few; V: TRBV20-1; DNA: TGCAGTGCATCCCGGGACAGGGGGCGCTCGGCCAAAAACATTCAGTACTTC; CDR3: CSASRDRGRSAKNIQYF
D: -; J: TRBJ1-5; size: -; V: TRBV19; DNA: TGTGCCAGTAGTATAGAACCGGGTATAAATCAGCCCCAGCATTTT; CDR3: CASSIEPGINQPQHF
D: -; J: TRBJ1-1; size: few; V: TRBV12-5; DNA: TGTGCTAGTGGTCGCTGGGACGAGGCGGTGGACACTGAAGCTTTCTTT; CDR3: CASGRWDEAVDTEAFF
D: TRBD2; J: TRBJ2-7; size: many; V: TRBV12-3/TRBV12-4; DNA: TGTGCCAGCAGCCCACTAGCGGGGGGGCCCGGCGAGCAGTACTTC; CDR3: CASSPLAGGPGEQYF
D: -; J: TRBJ1-1; size: many; V: TRBV12-3/TRBV12-4; DNA: TGTGCCAGCAGTTCGTTCAGTAGAACTGAAGCTTTCTTT; CDR3: CASSSFSRTEAFF
D: TRBD1; J: TRBJ1-1; size: many; V: TRBV4-1; DNA: TGCGCCAGCCGGGACAGGGGGCCGAGCACTGAAGCTTTCTTT; CDR3: CASRDRGPSTEAFF
D: -; J: TRBJ1-1; size: many; V: TRBV10-3; DNA: TGTGCCATCAGTCCAACGGGTCCGGTGGGTGAAGCTTTCTTT; CDR3: CAISPTGPVGEAFF
D: -; J: TRBJ2-7; size: -; V: TRBV28; DNA: TGTGCCAGCAGTTTTCAGGGTGCTGTGGTGTACGAGCAGTACTTC; CDR3: CASSFQGAVVYEQYF
D: -; J: TRBJ2-7; size: many; V: TRBV10-3; DNA: TGTGCCATCAGTGTTGGGGACTCCTTCGTTTACGAGCAGTACTTC; CDR3: CAISVGDSFVYEQYF
D: TRBD1; J: TRBJ1-5; size: -; V: TRBV20-1; DNA: TGCAGTGCCTACGGGACAGGTGATCAGCCCCAGCAGTTT; CDR3: CSAYGTGDQPQQF